The TCR beta chain under discussion was sequenced for a study of T cell changes during pregnancy in multiple sclerosis. Clones were read by immunoSEQ multiplex PCR, and TCRdb kept only the in-frame ones, dropping some. Among around 34,000 clones listed, approximately 90% were seen once. The CDR3 contains 14 residues. After removal of 6 bases from V and 2 bases from J, the junction contained 7 bases not matched to a gene. Per the germline V gene, CDR1 is SGHAT and CDR2 is FQNNGV. This clone was detected a few times. The source of this sequence is a female donor with multiple sclerosis, enrolled in a pregnancy study. The chain carries TRBV11-2 and TRBJ2-7; 7 positions match TRBD1. The sample consisted of CD8+ T cells from peripheral blood mononuclear cells, taken before pregnancy. In nucleotides, the CDR3 is TGTGCCAGCAGTCGGACAGGCGATGCCTACGAGCAGTACTTC. Protein: CASSRTGDAYEQYF.